The 14 T cell receptor beta chains listed next were all sequenced from one sample in a study of T-cell reconstitution after alpha-beta-depleted transplantation in children. Researchers prepared the TCRbeta library using unique molecular identifiers, the study reports. Each CDR3 protein gets one entry after TCRdb re-called the PCR reads with MiXCR. This sample has around 300,000 distinct CDR3 sequences, with 11% found just once. Sequences were derived from peripheral blood, sampled 180 days after TCRalphabeta/CD19-depleted stem cell transplant. These receptors originate from a male patient aged 2-9 years who had a stem cell transplant for chronic granulomatous disease, so the T cells may come from the graft donor.

This clonotype has at least ten counts. V is TRBV4-1 and J is TRBJ2-5; 9 bases line up with TRBD1. The J segment lost 3 bases and the V segment lost 8 bases, leaving 19 bases of the junction unmatched. Germline values: CDR1 MGHRA, CDR2 YSYEKL. This CDR3 spans 18 amino acids. The CDR3 protein is CASATLLTKRDREETQYF. The DNA of the CDR3 is TGCGCCAGCGCAACCCTCCTTACTAAACGGGACAGGGAAGAGACCCAGTACTTC.

This clonotype was found many times. J is TRBJ1-6 and V is TRBV7-6; D remains ambiguous. This CDR3 has 14 amino acids. Germline V gene lookup returns CDR1 SGHVS and CDR2 FNYEAQ. The ends were cut back, 2 bases at V and 0 bases at J, with 2 bases in the middle. CDR3 DNA sequence: TGTGCCAGCAGCTTAAGCTCCTATAATTCACCCCTCCACTTT. Translated, it gives CASSLSSYNSPLHF.

This clonotype was picked up many times. The chain uses TRBV7-9 and TRBJ2-1; TRBD2 agrees at 10 bases. The CDR3 runs to 13 residues. Losses at the gene ends were 5 bases for V and 15 bases for J; bases not matched to a gene: 10. The germline V gene encodes CDR1 SEHNR and CDR2 FQNEAQ (reference sequence). Written as DNA, the CDR3 is TGTGCCAGCAGCGAAGCGGGGGGGCCTTCAATGTTCTTC. Its translation: CASSEAGGPSMFF.

This clonotype occurred many times. The CDR3, as DNA: TGTGCCAGCACCCGATTCGGCAGGGGTAGGAATCAGCCCCAGCATTTT. This translates into CASTRFGRGRNQPQHF. V and J are TRBV12-3 or TRBV12-4 and TRBJ1-5, with D possibly matching TRBD1 (6 bases). The CDR3 consists of 16 residues. V was cut by 7 bases and J by 4 bases, with 20 bases left in between.

Many counts were recorded for this clonotype. This chain joins TRBV2 and TRBJ1-5; TRBD1 matches 8 bases. The CDR3 is 16 residues long. The germline V gene has CDR1 SNHLY and CDR2 FYNNEI. J lost 0 bases, V lost 5 bases, and 6 bases had no gene match. This CDR3 is CASSPRQGTSNQPQHF. CDR3 coding DNA: TGTGCCAGCAGTCCACGACAGGGGACTAGCAATCAGCCCCAGCATTTT.

This clonotype was found many times. The chain employs TRBV5-6 and TRBJ2-1; D unclear. Germline CDR1 reads SGHDT; CDR2 reads YYEEEE. The CDR3 covers 13 residues. The V and J ends lost 1 base and 7 bases respectively, with 9 bases between them. The CDR3 here is CASSLKGLNEQFF. In DNA, the CDR3 is TGTGCCAGCAGCTTGAAGGGTTTGAATGAGCAGTTCTTC.

About this clonotype itself: A much larger clone lies one base from this, so it may be a read error. V is TRBV12-3 or TRBV12-4 and J is TRBJ2-2; weak D call: TRBD2 (7 bases). V lost 11 bases, J lost 5 bases, and 27 bases lay in between. The CDR3 spans 17 residues. CDR3 sequence (DNA): TGTGCCGGCACTCCCCGCGGGGGCCCCGTTTGGACCGGGGAGCTGTTTTTT. It translates to CAGTPRGGPVWTGELFF.

This clonotype was detected many times. The genes are TRBV18 and TRBJ2-1; 9 bases are shared with TRBD2. The CDR3 has 15 residues. V was clipped by 3 bases and J by 3 bases; unmatched bases: 3. Germline-derived CDR1 and CDR2 are KGHSH and LQKENI. The CDR3 DNA is TGTGCCAGCTCACCTAGGCGGGGGGGCTACAATGAGCAGTTCTTC. This codes for CASSPRRGGYNEQFF.

The genes are TRBV4-2 and TRBJ1-5; D uncertain. This CDR3 has 14 residues. V lost 0 bases and J 1 base, leaving 4 bases between the germline ends. Germline V gene data show CDR1 as LGHNA and CDR2 as YNFKEQ. CDR3 sequence: CASSQDRSNQPQHF. The CDR3 region has the DNA TGTGCCAGCAGCCAAGACAGGAGCAATCAGCCCCAGCATTTT.

This clonotype was observed many times. This chain links TRBV12-5 with TRBJ1-6, with D tentatively TRBD1 (5 bases). There are 16 residues in the CDR3. Deletions cut 0 bases from V and 7 bases from J, with 13 bases between. Germline CDR1 LGHNT, CDR2 FRNRAP. The CDR3 DNA reads TGTGCTAGTGGTTTGGTACCAGGGACGAGGAATTCACCCCTCCACTTT. Translating gives CASGLVPGTRNSPLHF. Supplemented by reference TRBV12-5 and TRBJ1-6, the full variable domain reads DARVTQTPRHKVTEMGQEVTMRCQPILGHNTVFWYRQTMMQGLELLAYFRNRAPLDDSGMPKDRFSAEMPDATLATLKIQPSEPRDSAVYFCASGLVPGTRNSPLHFGNGTRLTVT.

This clonotype was counted a few times. V usage is TRBV12-3 or TRBV12-4 and J usage is TRBJ1-2; TRBD1 agrees at 8 bases. The CDR3 totals 14 residues. Trimming took 4 bases from V and 4 from J; bases not matched to a gene: 5. The CDR3 bases are TGTGCCAGCAGTTACGGACAGGGAAGCTATGGCTACACCTTC. The encoded protein is CASSYGQGSYGYTF.

This clonotype was observed many times. V is TRBV29-1 and J is TRBJ1-5; D ambiguous. This CDR3 is 12 amino acids long. V was shortened by 6 bases and J by 3 bases, with 9 bases between the two germline ends. The germline gives CDR1 SQVTM, CDR2 ANQGSEA. DNA of the CDR3: TGCAGCGTCCGCAATTACAATCAGCCCCAGCATTTT. Translating gives CSVRNYNQPQHF.

This clonotype was counted many times. The chain recombines TRBV29-1 with TRBJ2-7; 7 bases line up with TRBD1. The V gene's germline CDR1 is SQVTM and CDR2 ANQGSEA. The CDR3 contains 14 residues. V lost 5 bases to trimming and J lost 4 bases; unmatched junction nucleotides: 11. CDR3 nucleotides: TGCAGCGTTCGTTTCGGGACAGTTCAATACGAGCAGTACTTC. Protein sequence: CSVRFGTVQYEQYF.

The table lists this clonotype with many counts. The V and J genes are TRBV5-1 and TRBJ2-3; TRBD2 aligns across 9 bases. This CDR3 comprises 15 residues. The V gene's germline CDR1 is SGHRS and CDR2 YFSETQ. V trimming: 0 bases; J trimming: 6 bases; junction bases outside the gene matches: 5. The CDR3 spells CASSLALAGMDTQYF. The DNA for the CDR3 is TGCGCCAGCAGCTTGGCCCTAGCGGGGATGGATACGCAGTATTTT.